This T cell receptor (beta chain) was retrieved from a study of blood T cell repertoires in COVID-19. On the study more broadly: Acute and convalescent COVID-19 specimens originated in the United States, Italy and Spain.

Per the authors' pipeline: Nucleated cell counts were estimated from reference gene primer amplification. Data came from immunoSEQ multiplex PCR; TCRdb stores just in-frame clones and leaves some out. From that table come the V and J calls and clone size; the DNA was used to work out D and trimming. The table lists tens of thousands of clones, approximately 83% of them singletons. Trimming at V came to 2 bases and at J to 2 bases, leaving 5 bases not matched to a gene. Germline V CDR1 and CDR2: LGHDT, YNNKEL (reference sequence). This CDR3 comprises 15 residues. This clonotype was sampled from a man aged 80 or over with acute or convalescent COVID-19. The rearrangement links TRBV3-1 (or the pseudogene TRBV3-2) to TRBJ2-7; TRBD2 aligns across 8 bases. The sample consisted of peripheral blood. The CDR3 DNA is TGTGCCAGCAGCCAATCAGCGGGAGTGACCTACGAGCAGTACTTC. It codes for CASSQSAGVTYEQYF.